These T cell receptor beta chains were read from a single sample in a study of T cell responses to AZD1222 COVID-19 vaccine. Profiled with immunoSEQ multiplex PCR; TCRdb holds only in-frame clones, not every one. The sample includes 170,000 or so clones, about nine tenths of them seen just once. The sample in question was peripheral blood, obtained on day 0 of AZD1222 vaccination. Receptors were obtained from an adult in good health. Both conserved end residues are part of each CDR3. The order of the fields is clone size, J gene, V gene, D gene, CDR3 protein, CDR3 DNA. The D gene is left open where the match is weak. Clone size is not always given. Where it is, it says once, few, many or a class for expanded clones.

>-|TRBJ2-7|TRBV27|TRBD1
CASSAAGTGSYEQYF
TGTGCCAGCAGTGCAGCCGGGACAGGGAGTTACGAGCAGTACTTC
>-|TRBJ2-5|TRBV11-3|-
CASSLYLGGTQYF
TGTGCCAGCAGCCTGTACTTAGGGGGGACCCAGTACTTC
>-|TRBJ2-6|TRBV7-9|-
CASSLAGGGTGANVLTF
TGTGCCAGCAGCTTAGCAGGAGGGGGCACTGGGGCCAACGTCCTGACTTTC
>-|TRBJ2-7|TRBV4-1|TRBD1
CASSYRQGPSYEQYF
TGCGCCAGCAGCTACCGACAGGGACCCTCCTACGAGCAGTACTTC
>-|TRBJ1-1|TRBV14|-
CASSPPAFQNTEAFF
TGTGCCAGCAGCCCACCTGCATTTCAGAACACTGAAGCTTTCTTT
>-|TRBJ2-4|TRBV3-1/TRBV3-2|-
CASSQDLRPAVKAPQYF
TGTGCCAGCAGCCAAGACCTCCGACCCGCCGTAAAAGCCCCTCAGTACTTC
>-|TRBJ2-3|TRBV5-1|TRBD2
CASSLEFGGAIDTQYF
TGCGCCAGCAGCTTGGAATTCGGGGGGGCCATAGATACGCAGTATTTT
>-|TRBJ2-2|TRBV27|TRBD1
CASRGTGATGELFF
TGTGCCAGCAGGGGGACAGGGGCAACCGGGGAGCTGTTTTTT
>-|TRBJ1-5|TRBV18|TRBD1
CASSLDRVGQPQHF
TGTGCCAGCTCGCTCGACAGGGTAGGCCAGCCCCAGCATTTT
>-|TRBJ1-3|TRBV2|-
CASGEGSSGNTIYF
TGTGCCAGCGGGGAGGGCAGCTCTGGAAACACCATATATTTT
>-|TRBJ2-3|TRBV5-1|TRBD2
CASSLLAGESDTQYF
TGCGCCAGCAGCTTACTAGCGGGGGAATCAGATACGCAGTATTTT
>-|TRBJ1-1|TRBV7-2|-
CASSLEGRNTEAFF
TGTGCCAGCAGCTTAGAGGGCCGGAACACTGAAGCTTTCTTT
>-|TRBJ1-2|TRBV18|-
CASSLDTGGNYGYTF
TGTGCCAGCTCACTTGATACAGGAGGGAACTATGGCTACACCTTC
>-|TRBJ2-7|TRBV16|TRBD1
CASSQSGTVEQYF
TGTGCCAGCAGCCAATCGGGGACAGTGGAGCAGTACTTC
>-|TRBJ1-2|TRBV9|-
CASSARAHYGYTF
TGTGCCAGCAGCGCCAGGGCTCACTATGGCTACACCTTC
>-|TRBJ2-6|TRBV9|TRBD1
CASSVSAGTASSGANVLTF
TGTGCCAGCAGCGTATCGGCCGGGACAGCCAGCTCTGGGGCCAACGTCCTGACTTTC
>-|TRBJ2-1|TRBV19|TRBD2
CASTRRGDGYNEQFF
TGTGCCAGTACCCGGCGGGGGGACGGCTACAATGAGCAGTTCTTC
>-|TRBJ1-2|TRBV5-1|-
CASSLVQGNYGYTF
TGCGCCAGCAGCTTGGTGCAGGGGAACTATGGCTACACCTTC
>-|TRBJ2-7|TRBV7-9|TRBD1
CASSPGTASSYEQYF
TGTGCCAGCAGCCCCGGGACAGCGAGCTCCTACGAGCAGTACTTC
>-|TRBJ1-1|TRBV5-1|-
CASSLQGTNTEAFF
TGCGCCAGCAGCCTTCAAGGGACGAACACTGAAGCTTTCTTT
>-|TRBJ2-7|TRBV5-6|-
CASSLGRDREQYF
TGTGCCAGCAGCTTGGGAAGGGACCGCGAGCAGTACTTC
>-|TRBJ2-7|TRBV7-4|-
CASSLVLSLGTYEQYF
TGTGCCAGCAGCTTAGTATTAAGCCTGGGTACCTACGAGCAGTACTTC
>-|TRBJ2-2|TRBV4-3|TRBD1
CASSHPGQGFPGELFF
TGCGCCAGCAGCCACCCGGGACAGGGGTTTCCCGGGGAGCTGTTTTTT
>-|TRBJ2-2|TRBV12-3/TRBV12-4|-
CASRGAGELFF
TGTGCCAGCAGGGGAGCTGGGGAGCTGTTTTTT
>once|TRBJ1-2|TRBV5-1|-
CASSEAADSYYGYTF
TGCGCCAGCAGCGAAGCCGCCGACAGCTACTATGGCTACACCTTC
>-|TRBJ2-7|TRBV11-2|TRBD2
CASSLEVRGGTGAYEQYF
TGTGCCAGCAGCTTAGAGGTTCGGGGGGGAACCGGCGCCTACGAGCAGTACTTC
>-|TRBJ1-4|TRBV15|-
CATSRETAWPGEEKLFF
TGTGCCACCAGCAGAGAGACAGCCTGGCCAGGGGAGGAAAAACTGTTTTTT
>-|TRBJ1-2|TRBV14|-
CASSQGRRYGYTF
TGTGCCAGCAGCCAAGGCAGACGCTATGGCTACACCTTC
>-|TRBJ2-2|TRBV27|TRBD2
CASSYGGGTGELFF
TGTGCCAGCAGTTATGGGGGGGGAACCGGGGAGCTGTTTTTT
>-|TRBJ1-2|TRBV2|-
CASSTDSNYGYTF
TGTGCCAGCAGTACGGACAGTAACTATGGCTACACCTTC
>-|TRBJ1-1|TRBV19|TRBD1
CASSIQGATEAFF
TGTGCCAGTAGTATCCAGGGGGCGACTGAAGCTTTCTTT
>-|TRBJ2-3|TRBV6-6|-
CASSPTTDTQYF
TGTGCCAGCAGTCCCACCACAGATACGCAGTATTTT
>once|TRBJ1-2|TRBV5-4|TRBD1
CASSLHSTGAAGYTF
TGTGCCAGCAGCCTACATTCCACAGGGGCAGCGGGCTACACCTTC
>-|TRBJ1-1|TRBV18|-
CASSRIRERRAEAFF
TGTGCCAGCTCACGCATCCGGGAGCGGAGGGCCGAAGCTTTCTTT
>few|TRBJ2-3|TRBV7-2|TRBD1
CASVRDRGTDTQYF
TGTGCCAGCGTCCGGGACAGGGGCACAGATACGCAGTATTTT
>-|TRBJ1-4|TRBV5-4|-
CASSFRGLDEKLFF
TGTGCCAGCAGCTTCCGGGGCCTAGATGAAAAACTGTTTTTT
>-|TRBJ2-1|TRBV15|-
CATSAGAGEQFF
TGTGCCACCAGTGCAGGGGCGGGGGAGCAGTTCTTC
>-|TRBJ1-5|TRBV19|TRBD1
CASSTTGAGQPQHF
TGTGCCAGTAGTACGACAGGGGCGGGTCAGCCCCAGCATTTT
>-|TRBJ2-1|TRBV30|TRBD2
CAWSKGASGGAREQFF
TGTGCCTGGAGCAAAGGGGCTAGCGGGGGGGCCAGAGAGCAGTTCTTC
>-|TRBJ2-1|TRBV11-2|TRBD2
CASTQGLAGIGPYNEQFF
TGTGCCAGCACGCAGGGACTAGCGGGGATTGGGCCCTACAATGAGCAGTTCTTC
>-|TRBJ1-2|TRBV9|-
CASSAGAMGYTF
TGTGCCAGCAGCGCCGGAGCTATGGGCTACACCTTC
>-|TRBJ1-3|TRBV19|-
CASRMTATGNTIYF
TGTGCCAGTAGGATGACAGCAACTGGAAACACCATATATTTT
>-|TRBJ1-1|TRBV5-1|-
CASSPGTMNTEAFF
TGCGCCAGCAGCCCTGGGACGATGAACACTGAAGCTTTCTTT
>-|TRBJ2-1|TRBV6-5|-
CASVPGNFRDNEQFF
TGTGCCAGCGTTCCGGGGAACTTCAGGGACAATGAGCAGTTCTTC
>-|TRBJ1-1|TRBV3-1/TRBV3-2|-
CASSQAGAGWTVNTEAFF
TGTGCCAGCAGCCAAGCAGGGGCGGGGTGGACAGTGAACACTGAAGCTTTCTTT
>few|TRBJ2-1|TRBV19|TRBD2
CASSAPGTSGAMPRYNEQFF
TGTGCCAGTAGCGCCCCCGGGACTAGCGGGGCTATGCCGCGGTACAATGAGCAGTTCTTC
>-|TRBJ1-1|TRBV6-5|TRBD1
CASTPGQGKYEAFF
TGTGCCAGCACCCCGGGACAGGGAAAATATGAAGCTTTCTTT
>-|TRBJ1-2|TRBV27|TRBD1
CASSDRGGYGYTF
TGTGCCAGCAGCGACAGGGGAGGCTATGGCTACACCTTC
>-|TRBJ2-7|TRBV11-2|-
CASSLGGLYEQYF
TGTGCCAGCAGCTTAGGGGGCCTTTACGAGCAGTACTTC
>-|TRBJ2-2|TRBV6-5|-
CASSYSNLITGELFF
TGTGCCAGCAGTTACTCGAATTTGATCACCGGGGAGCTGTTTTTT
>-|TRBJ2-7|TRBV6-2/TRBV6-3|-
CASSPLTYEQYF
TGTGCCAGCAGCCCTCTAACCTACGAGCAGTACTTC
>-|TRBJ1-1|TRBV5-4|TRBD1
CASSPPGTGGHNTEAFF
TGTGCCAGCAGCCCACCGGGGACAGGGGGTCATAACACTGAAGCTTTCTTT
>once|TRBJ2-7|TRBV6-5|-
CASSGESPGRDEQYF
TGTGCCAGCAGCGGCGAATCCCCAGGGCGGGACGAGCAGTACTTC
>-|TRBJ1-1|TRBV6-2/TRBV6-3|-
CASSYWTNTEAFF
TGTGCCAGCAGTTATTGGACGAACACTGAAGCTTTCTTT
>-|TRBJ1-2|TRBV18|-
CASSPSTIGTRPSTF
TGTGCCAGCTCCCCGAGTACAATCGGGACACGGCCGAGCACCTTC
>-|TRBJ1-6|TRBV5-6|TRBD1
CASSFGQGRSPLHF
TGTGCCAGCAGCTTCGGACAGGGCCGGTCACCCCTCCACTTT
>-|TRBJ2-5|TRBV5-4|-
CASSFPAVQETQYF
TGTGCCAGCAGCTTCCCTGCGGTTCAAGAGACCCAGTACTTC
>-|TRBJ2-1|TRBV11-2|-
CASSSANQQFF
TGTGCCAGCAGCTCCGCCAACCAGCAGTTCTTC
>-|TRBJ2-5|TRBV7-2|-
CASSLGGTETQYF
TGTGCCAGCAGCTTAGGCGGGACAGAGACCCAGTACTTC